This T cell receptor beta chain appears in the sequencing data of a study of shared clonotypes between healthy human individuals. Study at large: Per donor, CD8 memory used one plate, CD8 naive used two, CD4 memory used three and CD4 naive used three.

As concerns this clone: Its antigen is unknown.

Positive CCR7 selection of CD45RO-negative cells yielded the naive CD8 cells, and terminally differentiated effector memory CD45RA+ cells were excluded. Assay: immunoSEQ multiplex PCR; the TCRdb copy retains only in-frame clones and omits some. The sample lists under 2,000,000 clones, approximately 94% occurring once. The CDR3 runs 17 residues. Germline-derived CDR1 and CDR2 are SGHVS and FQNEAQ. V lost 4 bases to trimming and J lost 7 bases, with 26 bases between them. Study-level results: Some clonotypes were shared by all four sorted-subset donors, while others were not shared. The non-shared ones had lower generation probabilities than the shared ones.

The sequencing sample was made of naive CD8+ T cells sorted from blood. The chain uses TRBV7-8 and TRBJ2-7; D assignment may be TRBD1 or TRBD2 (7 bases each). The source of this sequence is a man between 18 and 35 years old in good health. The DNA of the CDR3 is TGTGCCAGCAGCTCGACAGGGAGGGGCCCTCAGGGCGGAGAGCAGTACTTC. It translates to CASSSTGRGPQGGEQYF.